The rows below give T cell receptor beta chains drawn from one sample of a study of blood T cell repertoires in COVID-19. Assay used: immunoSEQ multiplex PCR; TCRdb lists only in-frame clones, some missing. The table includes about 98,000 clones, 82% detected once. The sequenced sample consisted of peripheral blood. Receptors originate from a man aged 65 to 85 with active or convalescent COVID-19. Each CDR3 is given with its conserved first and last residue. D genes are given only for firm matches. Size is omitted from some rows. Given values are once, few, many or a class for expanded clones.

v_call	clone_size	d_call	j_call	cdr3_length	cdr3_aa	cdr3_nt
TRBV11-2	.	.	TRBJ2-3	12	CASSSSTDTQYF	TGTGCCAGCAGCTCGAGCACAGATACGCAGTATTTT
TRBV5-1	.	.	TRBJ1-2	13	CASSAETGVGYTF	TGCGCCAGCAGCGCCGAGACGGGTGTGGGCTACACCTTC
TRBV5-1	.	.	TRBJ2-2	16	CASSLSGPRGPGELFF	TGCGCCAGCAGCTTGAGCGGACCGCGGGGGCCCGGGGAGCTGTTTTTT
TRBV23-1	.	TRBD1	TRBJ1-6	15	CASSRDREYNSPLHF	TGCGCCAGCAGCCGGGACAGGGAATATAATTCACCCCTCCACTTT
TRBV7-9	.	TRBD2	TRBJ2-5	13	CASSSSGGGTQYF	TGTGCCAGCAGCTCAAGCGGGGGTGGGACCCAGTACTTC
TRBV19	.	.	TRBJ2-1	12	CASSTGYNEQFF	TGTGCCAGTAGTACGGGTTACAATGAGCAGTTCTTC
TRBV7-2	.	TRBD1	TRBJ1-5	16	CASSLPGTGNNQPQHF	TGTGCCAGCAGCTTACCCGGGACAGGGAACAATCAGCCCCAGCATTTT
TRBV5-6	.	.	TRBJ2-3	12	CASSPGTDTQYF	TGTGCCAGCAGCCCGGGCACAGATACGCAGTATTTT
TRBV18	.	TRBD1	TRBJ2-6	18	CASSPRQGLHSGANVLTF	TGTGCCAGCTCACCGAGACAGGGCCTACATTCTGGGGCCAACGTCCTGACTTTC
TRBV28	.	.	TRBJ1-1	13	CASSSGRHTEAFF	TGTGCCAGCAGTTCGGGTCGGCACACTGAAGCTTTCTTT
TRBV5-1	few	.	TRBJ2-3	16	CASSRGQVGGTDTQYF	TGCGCCAGCAGCAGGGGACAGGTGGGAGGGACAGATACGCAGTATTTT
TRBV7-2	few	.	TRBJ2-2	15	CASSPAGFDTGELFF	TGTGCCAGCAGCCCTGCGGGGTTCGACACCGGGGAGCTGTTTTTT
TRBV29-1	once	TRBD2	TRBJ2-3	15	CSVEGGYGRTDTQYF	TGCAGCGTTGAGGGGGGGTATGGCCGCACAGATACGCAGTATTTT
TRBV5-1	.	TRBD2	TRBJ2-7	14	CASSLEGLKYEQYF	TGCGCCAGCAGCTTGGAGGGACTAAAATACGAGCAGTACTTC
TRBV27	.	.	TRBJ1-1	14	CASNLLPGGTEAFF	TGTGCCAGCAACCTCCTCCCGGGGGGCACTGAAGCTTTCTTT
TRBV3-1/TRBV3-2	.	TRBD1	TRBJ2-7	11	CASSSRQGQYF	TGTGCCAGCAGCTCCAGACAGGGACAGTACTTC
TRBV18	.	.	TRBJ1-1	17	CASSQGPGRPGGTEAFF	TGTGCCAGCTCACAGGGGCCCGGAAGGCCGGGGGGCACTGAAGCTTTCTTT
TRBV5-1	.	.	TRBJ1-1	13	CASSLQAYTEAFF	TGCGCCAGCAGCTTGCAGGCGTACACTGAAGCTTTCTTT